These 9 T cell receptor beta chains originate from one sample sequenced in a study of T cells after posttransplantation cyclophosphamide. Profiled with immunoSEQ multiplex PCR; TCRdb holds only in-frame clones, not every one. The sample contains roughly 4,900 clones, around 66% of which appear only once. Input material: memory CD8+ T cells sorted from blood. All receptors come from a woman aged 55 to 70 in good health, CMV-negative, and a related stem cell transplant donor.

The rearrangement joins TRBV27 to TRBJ2-7; 7 bases line up with TRBD1. The CDR3 is made up of 13 amino acids. V gave up 5 bases and J gave up 3 bases; unmatched junction bases: 4. Germline-derived CDR1 and CDR2 are MNHEY and SMNVEV (reference sequence). In nucleotides, the CDR3 is TGTGCCAGCAGTGGGGACAGTAACTACGAGCAGTACTTC. Protein product: CASSGDSNYEQYF.

This chain uses TRBV5-1 with TRBJ1-2, with TRBD1 matching over 11 bases. Germline V lookup: CDR1 SGHRS, CDR2 YFSETQ. The CDR3 has 15 residues. Losses at the gene ends were 3 bases for V and 8 bases for J; bases not matched to a gene: 9. Here the CDR3 reads CASSYEAGTGGGYTF. In nucleotides, the CDR3 is TGCGCCAGCAGCTATGAGGCCGGGACAGGGGGAGGCTACACCTTC.

The sample holds one count of this clone. The rearrangement links TRBV7-9 to TRBJ2-3; 11 positions agree with TRBD2. The germline V gene encodes CDR1 SEHNR and CDR2 FQNEAQ (reference sequence). CDR3 length: 14 amino acids. Trimming took 6 bases from V and 2 from J; bases not matched to a gene: 1. CDR3 sequence (DNA): TGTGCCAGCAGGACTAGCGGGGTCACAGATACGCAGTATTTT. Translating it yields CASRTSGVTDTQYF.

The chain links TRBV7-2 to TRBJ2-1; D gene uncertain. The V end was cut by 5 bases, the J end by 6 bases, with 11 bases between. Looked up from germline, CDR1 is SGHTA and CDR2 is FQGNSA. The CDR3 has 13 residues. CDR3 DNA: TGTGCCAGCAGCCCCCCGGGTCGCAATGAGCAGTTCTTC. It translates to CASSPPGRNEQFF.

The chain couples TRBV6-5 to TRBJ1-1; D is unresolved. CDR3 length: 13 amino acids. Trimming removed 0 bases from V and 2 bases from J, with 4 bases in between. The germline V gene has CDR1 MNHEY and CDR2 SVGAGI. The CDR3 loop reads CASSYSQNTEAFF. DNA of the CDR3: TGTGCCAGCAGTTACTCCCAAAACACTGAAGCTTTCTTT.

The chain is built from TRBV6-5 and TRBJ1-2; 7 bases fit TRBD1. The germline gives CDR1 MNHEY, CDR2 SVGAGI. This CDR3 is 14 amino acids long. The V segment lost 6 bases and the J segment 5 bases; nucleotides outside the gene matches: 9. In DNA, the CDR3 is TGTGCCAGCAGCTCCGGGACAGCTTCTTATGGCTACACCTTC. It is translated as CASSSGTASYGYTF.

This clone is a singleton in its sample. This sequence joins TRBV28 and TRBJ1-5; D gene unclear. The V end lost 4 bases, the J end lost 4 bases, and 8 bases lay between the germline ends. Per germline, CDR1 MDHEN and CDR2 SYDVKM. This CDR3 is built from 13 residues. The CDR3 DNA sequence: TGTGCCAGCAGTTCCAACAGAAATCAGCCCCAGCATTTT. It is translated as CASSSNRNQPQHF.

This clone was seen more than once but under ten times. A junction boundary mismatches the germline segment, possibly from a read error. The genes are TRBV5-5 and TRBJ2-3; tentative D call: TRBD2 (6 bases). CDR1 and CDR2 (germline): SGHKS, YYEKEE (reference sequence). CDR3 size: 16 residues. The CDR3 DNA reads TGCGCCAGCAGCCAAGATCGAGCGGGTATCACAGATACGCAGTATTTT. This translates into CASSQDRAGITDTQYF.

V usage is TRBV6-1 and J usage is TRBJ2-7, with 8 bases lining up with TRBD2. This CDR3 is 15 amino acids long. J lost 5 bases, V lost 1 base, and 7 bases had no gene match. CDR1 is MNHNS, CDR2 SASEGT, per germline. This chain's CDR3 is CASSEDGGGTDEQYF. CDR3 sequence (DNA): TGTGCCAGCAGTGAAGATGGCGGGGGGACCGACGAGCAGTACTTC.